This TCR beta chain was sequenced in a study of blood T cells in healthy people across ages. Germline CDR1 MNHNS, CDR2 SASEGT. The CDR3 has 13 amino acids. The V end lost 8 bases, the J end lost 6 bases, and 17 bases lay between the germline ends. A second PCR, run for about 7 to 11 cycles, used a sample-barcoded 5' primer plus a J-beta primer mix. Each CDR3 protein gets one entry after TCRdb re-called the 5' RACE reads with MiXCR. In the table there are roughly 1 million distinct CDR3 sequences, 25% of which are singletons. This clonotype was detected a few times. The data were also submitted as part of a second study, on T cells of mothers and their children.

The source is a girl between 2 and 10 years old in good health. The chain employs TRBV6-1 and TRBJ2-7, with unresolved D. The material sequenced was blood. CDR3 region: CASLHIGQIEQYF. Written as DNA, the CDR3 is TGTGCCAGCCTCCATATAGGCCAGATCGAGCAGTACTTC.